These 23 T cell receptor beta chains came from one sample sequenced in a study of blood T cells in healthy people across ages. A second about 6 to 12 cycle PCR used barcoded and J-beta primers. MiXCR, applied by TCRdb to the 5' RACE reads, yields one record per CDR3 protein. Among about 1.7 million distinct CDR3 sequences, 28% were seen once, and the ten largest hold around 7.7%. The sample comprised blood. The receptors stem from a woman aged 25 to 39 in good health.

The chain links TRBV5-5 to TRBJ1-1; D might be TRBD1 (5 bases). V was cut by 0 bases and J by 7 bases, with 16 bases left in between. The length of the CDR3 is 15 residues. The V gene's germline CDR1 is SGHKS and CDR2 YYEKEE (reference sequence). The CDR3 region is CASSLEEFQGGEAFF. CDR3 nucleotide sequence: TGTGCCAGCAGCTTGGAAGAATTCCAGGGAGGTGAAGCTTTCTTT.

The chain links TRBV5-1 to TRBJ1-2; 7 bases match TRBD1. This CDR3 contains 14 residues. CDR1 is SGHRS, CDR2 YFSETQ, per germline. V gave up 4 bases and J gave up 7 bases; unmatched junction bases: 10. CDR3 bases: TGCGCCAGCAGCGAAGGACAGGTCGGTGGTGGCTACACCTTC. Translation gives CASSEGQVGGGYTF.

On this clonotype itself: A read error may explain this, as a much larger clone is one base away. The J gene is TRBJ2-5, the V gene TRBV28; D assignment may be TRBD1 or TRBD2 (5 bases each). Germline CDR1 and CDR2: MDHEN and SYDVKM. V was clipped by 4 bases and J by 5 bases, with 17 bases between them. This CDR3 contains 15 residues. CDR3 sequence: CASSSLRGLIETQYF. DNA for the CDR3: TGTGCCAGCAGTTCCTTGAGGGGCCTGATCGAGACCCAGTACTTC.

The rearrangement uses TRBV12-3 or TRBV12-4 and TRBJ2-2; 8 bases match TRBD1. The CDR3 consists of 17 residues. V was clipped by 6 bases and J by 2 bases; unmatched bases: 11. The CDR3 here is CASSQGQGRPNTGELFF. The CDR3 DNA sequence: TGTGCCAGCAGCCAAGGACAGGGTCGGCCAAACACCGGGGAGCTGTTTTTT.

There are a few counts of this clonotype. V usage is TRBV9 and J usage is TRBJ2-5, with 10 bases aligning to TRBD2. The ends lost 0 bases at V and 5 bases at J; junction bases unmatched: 4. Germline assignment: CDR1 SGDLS and CDR2 YYNGEE. CDR3 size: 15 residues. CDR3 nucleotide sequence: TGTGCCAGCAGCGTAGGGTCTAGCGGGAGTGAGACCCAGTACTTC. It specifies CASSVGSSGSETQYF.

This clonotype was observed many times. The chain employs TRBV3-1 and TRBJ2-7; perhaps TRBD1 as D (6 bases). The length of the CDR3 is 13 residues. Germline values: CDR1 LGHDT, CDR2 YNNKEL (reference sequence). Trimming took 4 bases from V and 1 from J, leaving 8 bases between them. The CDR3 bases are TGTGCCAGCAGCCGTGGACAGTCCTACGAGCAGTACTTC. Translating gives CASSRGQSYEQYF.

This clonotype was detected a few times. This chain connects TRBV5-1 to TRBJ2-7; a weak D match, TRBD1 (6 bases). The CDR3 contains 16 residues. Germline V gene sequence: CDR1 SGHRS, CDR2 YFSETQ. Trimming left V 4 bases short and J 6 bases short, with 23 bases between. The CDR3 DNA follows: TGCGCCAGCAGCCCGAAGAGAGGAGAGGGGGTCGGCGAGCAGTACTTC. This encodes CASSPKRGEGVGEQYF. The full variable domain, rest sourced from reference TRBV5-1 and TRBJ2-7, is KAGVTQTPRYLIKTRGQQVTLSCSPISGHRSVSWYQQTPGQGLQFLFEYFSETQRNKGNFPGRFSGRQFSNSRSEMNVSTLELGDSALYLCASSPKRGEGVGEQYFGPGTRLTVT.

The rearrangement links TRBV10-3 to TRBJ2-2, with TRBD2 matching 8 bases. CDR3 size: 16 residues. V lost 11 bases and J lost 0; bases outside the gene matches: 11. Germline values: CDR1 ENHRY, CDR2 SYGVKD. CDR3 amino acids: CAAKTGGAANTGELFF. As DNA, the CDR3 is TGTGCCGCAAAAACCGGGGGGGCAGCGAACACCGGGGAGCTGTTTTTT.

The sample holds a few counts of this clonotype. J is TRBJ1-3 and V is TRBV5-1; D may be TRBD1 (5 bases). In germline, CDR1 is SGHRS, CDR2 YFSETQ. V lost 4 bases and J 9 bases, leaving 20 bases between the germline ends. The CDR3 is made up of 15 amino acids. This CDR3 reads CASSKQEGIGGTIYF. CDR3 nucleotide sequence: TGCGCCAGCAGCAAACAGGAGGGGATTGGAGGCACCATATATTTT.

A few counts support this clonotype. DNA of the CDR3: TGCAGTGCTAGAGCCCCCGGACTAGCGGGAGTTGGTGAGCAGTTCTTC. Translating it yields CSARAPGLAGVGEQFF. The chain combines TRBV20-1 with TRBJ2-1; TRBD2 matches 13 bases. The CDR3 totals 16 residues. J was trimmed by 9 bases and V by 1 base; bases with no gene match: 9. Looked up from germline, CDR1 is DFQATT and CDR2 is SNEGSKA (reference sequence).

The chain recombines TRBV20-1 with TRBJ2-1; D gene unclear. CDR1 and CDR2 (germline): DFQATT, SNEGSKA (reference sequence). Trimming took off 2 bases at V and 3 bases at J, with 14 bases between the two ends. This CDR3 region has 15 residues. CDR3 sequence (DNA): TGCAGTGCTAGAAAGGACGGTAGATTCTACAATGAGCAGTTCTTC. Translation gives CSARKDGRFYNEQFF.

This chain uses TRBV4-3 with TRBJ2-1; 7 nucleotides agree with TRBD2. CDR1 and CDR2 from the germline V gene are LGHNA and YSLEER. CDR3 size: 14 residues. Losses at the gene ends were 1 base for V and 13 bases for J; bases not matched to a gene: 10. CDR3 sequence reads: CASSQGASGETQFF. CDR3 DNA sequence: TGCGCCAGCAGCCAAGGCGCTAGCGGAGAGACCCAGTTCTTC.

This clonotype was seen a few times. The chain combines TRBV28 with TRBJ1-5; D is unclear. Trimming cost V 9 bases and J 4 bases, with 16 bases left between them. CDR1 and CDR2 from the germline V gene are MDHEN and SYDVKM. This CDR3 contains 14 residues. The CDR3, as DNA: TGTGCCAGTCAGAAAAGGGTGGCTAATCAGCCCCAGCATTTT. Translating gives CASQKRVANQPQHF.

This clonotype has only a few counts. A much bigger clone sits one base away, suggesting this may be a read error. This sequence joins TRBV29-1 and TRBJ2-7; possibly TRBD2 for D (6 bases). The DNA end is a closer match to TRBJ2-5, so the J assignment may be wrong. The germline CDR1 and CDR2 sequences are SQVTM and ANQGSEA. The CDR3 covers 13 residues. The CDR3 protein is CSAWLGRRETQYF. CDR3 sequence (DNA): TGCAGCGCCTGGCTGGGGAGGCGAGAGACCCAGTACTTC.

The chain recombines TRBV5-1 with TRBJ1-1; TRBD1 matches 7 bases. The length of the CDR3 is 16 residues. Germline V lookup: CDR1 SGHRS, CDR2 YFSETQ. With V trimmed by 1 base and J by 3 bases, 9 bases remained unmatched. CDR3 nucleotide sequence: TGCGCCAGCAGCTTGCGACAACAGGGGTTGGACACTGAAGCTTTCTTT. Encoded protein: CASSLRQQGLDTEAFF.

This clonotype was seen at least ten times. This rearrangement joins TRBV7-9 to TRBJ2-3; weak D call: TRBD2 (5 bases). V lost 4 bases and J 2 bases, leaving 16 bases between the germline ends. Germline CDR1 is SEHNR and CDR2 is FQNEAQ (reference sequence). The CDR3 extends over 16 amino acids. In DNA, the CDR3 is TGTGCCAGCAGCTGGAGCGGTTCCGGCGACACAGATACGCAGTATTTT. This codes for CASSWSGSGDTDTQYF.

The chain employs TRBV4-3 and TRBJ2-3; TRBD2 matches at 8 bases. The V segment lost 1 base and the J segment 1 base; nucleotides outside the gene matches: 10. The germline CDR1 and CDR2 sequences are LGHNA and YSLEER. CDR3 length equals 18 residues. The CDR3 is CASSQVTGGGDGTDTQYF. CDR3 nucleotide sequence: TGCGCCAGCAGCCAAGTGACCGGGGGGGGAGACGGCACAGATACGCAGTATTTT.

The count of this clonotype is one. A clone one base away is much larger, so this may be a read error. The chain combines TRBV7-8 with TRBJ2-4; possibly TRBD2 for D (6 bases). The V end lost 5 bases, the J end lost 14 bases, and 22 bases lay between the germline ends. The CDR3 sequence is 14 residues long. CDR1 is SGHVS, CDR2 FQNEAQ, per germline. As DNA, the CDR3 is TGTGCCAGCAGCATCCTAGCGATCCCCGTCGAGGAGTACTTC. It is translated as CASSILAIPVEEYF. Together with reference TRBV7-8 and TRBJ2-4, the CDR3 gives the full variable domain: GAGVSQSPRYKVAKRGQDVALRCDPISGHVSLFWYQQALGQGPEFLTYFQNEAQLDKSGLPSDRFFAERPEGSVSTLKIQRTQQEDSAVYLCASSILAIPVEEYFGAGTRLSVL.

This sequence joins TRBV11-2 and TRBJ1-1; 7 nucleotides align to TRBD1. After removal of 1 base from V and 5 bases from J, the junction contained 7 bases not matched to a gene. The CDR3 loop spans 15 amino acids. Per the germline V gene, CDR1 is SGHAT and CDR2 is FQNNGV. The CDR3 protein is CASSLAQGGRTEAFF. CDR3 nucleotides: TGTGCCAGCAGCTTAGCGCAGGGGGGTCGGACTGAAGCTTTCTTT.

This clonotype was found a few times. This chain joins TRBV12-3 or TRBV12-4 and TRBJ2-1, with D unresolved. CDR3 length: 17 amino acids. Trimming shortened V by 5 bases and J by 0 bases, and 17 bases separated the two germline ends. The CDR3 coding sequence is TGTGCCAGCAGTATCAAAGCCCTAAAGAGCTCCTACAATGAGCAGTTCTTC. This sequence encodes CASSIKALKSSYNEQFF.

This clonotype has ten or more counts. V usage is TRBV28 and J usage is TRBJ1-2; D call uncertain. Trimming stripped 5 bases from V and 4 bases from J, with 20 bases between. The CDR3 is 16 amino acids. In germline, CDR1 is MDHEN, CDR2 SYDVKM. In DNA form, the CDR3 reads TGTGCCAGCAGTGTTCTGAGGACGGGCGGCTCCTATGGCTACACCTTC. The encoded protein is CASSVLRTGGSYGYTF.

The chain couples TRBV15 to TRBJ1-4; tentatively, D is TRBD1 (5 bases). This CDR3 is 16 amino acids long. Germline CDR1 LNHNV, CDR2 YYDKDF (reference sequence). Between the trimmed V and J ends, which lost 1 base and 0 bases, there was a span of 9 bases. This chain's CDR3 is CATSRGGTATNEKLFF. CDR3 bases: TGTGCCACCAGCAGAGGGGGGACCGCAACTAATGAAAAACTGTTTTTT.

This clonotype was seen more than once but under ten times. The chain couples TRBV6-5 to TRBJ2-1; perhaps TRBD2 as D (7 bases). Germline V lookup: CDR1 MNHEY, CDR2 SVGAGI. This CDR3 comprises 15 residues. V was cut by 0 bases and J by 8 bases, with 14 bases left in between. The CDR3 DNA reads TGTGCCAGCAGTTACTCGTGGGGGGGCAGGCATGAGCAGTTCTTC. Translating gives CASSYSWGGRHEQFF.